This T cell receptor (beta chain) was captured by sequencing in a study of graft-versus-host responses after intestinal transplantation. As for the study in general: Among the recipients, all got anti-thymocyte globulin induction and then tacrolimus and steroids for about three years. Study results and limitations: Graft-versus-host to host-versus-graft clonal ratios in allografts were high in patients with graft-donor T cell macrochimerism. Marrow from the recipient contained GvH clones, some of which had appeared first in ileum or blood. Peak circulating GvH clone levels tracked with early post-transplant HvG declines.

As to this clone: Its antigen is currently unknown.

The CDR3 spans 13 residues. CDR1 and CDR2 from the germline V gene are SGHDN and FVKESK. V was pared by 6 bases and J by 2 bases, with 5 bases between. The table came from immunoSEQ multiplex PCR; TCRdb's copy has only in-frame clones and leaves some out. The sample yields tens of thousands of clones, 91% seen once. The receptor's source is a human patient who received an intestinal transplant, so some T cells may come from the graft donor. The chain links TRBV14 to TRBJ2-6; D not resolved. The material sequenced was PBMCs, taken 300 to 320 days after intestinal transplant. CDR3 amino acids: CASRGTGANVLTF. CDR3 in DNA: TGTGCCAGCAGAGGCACTGGGGCCAACGTCCTGACTTTC.